This T cell receptor (beta chain) was found in a study of cytomegalovirus exposure and HLA in healthy donors. A word on this clone: Its antigen is still unknown.

Germline V gene lookup returns CDR1 LNHNV and CDR2 YYDKDF (reference sequence). The V gene lost 2 bases and the J gene lost 2 bases, with 10 bases spanning the gap. The CDR3 has 15 residues. Broader study findings: Cytomegalovirus association was assigned to about 150 TCR beta chains. The sole available immune exposure information was CMV serostatus. Across donors, sequencing depth was assumed by presence/absence analyses to be roughly uniform. A classifier reportedly called cytomegalovirus status with high sensitivity and specificity.

PCR amplification relied on 60 Vbeta primers (plus 13 Jbeta primers). Repertoires were generated with immunoSEQ multiplex PCR, while TCRdb's copy carries only in-frame clones and drops some. The sample has about 86,000 clones, about two thirds seen once. Source material: PBMCs. The V and J genes are TRBV15 and TRBJ1-5; tentatively, D is TRBD1 (5 bases). The sequence was obtained from a man aged 55 to 70 in good health and CMV-seronegative. CDR3 sequence (DNA): TGTGCCACCAGCAGACGAGACAGCCGCAATCAGCCCCAGCATTTT. Translated, it gives CATSRRDSRNQPQHF.